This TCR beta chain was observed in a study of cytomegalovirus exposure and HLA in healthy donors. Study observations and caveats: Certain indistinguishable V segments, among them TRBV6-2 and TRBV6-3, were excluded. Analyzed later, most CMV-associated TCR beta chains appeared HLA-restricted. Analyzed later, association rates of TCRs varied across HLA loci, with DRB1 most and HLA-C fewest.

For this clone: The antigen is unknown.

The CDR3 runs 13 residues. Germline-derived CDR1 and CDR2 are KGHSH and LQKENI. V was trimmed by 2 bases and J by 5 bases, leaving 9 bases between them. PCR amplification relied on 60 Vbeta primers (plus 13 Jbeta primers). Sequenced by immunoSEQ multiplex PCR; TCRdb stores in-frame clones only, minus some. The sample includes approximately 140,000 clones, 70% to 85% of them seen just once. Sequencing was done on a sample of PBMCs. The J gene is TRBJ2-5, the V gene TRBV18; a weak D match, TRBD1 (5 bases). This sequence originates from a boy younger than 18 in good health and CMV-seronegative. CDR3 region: CASSPRTKETQYF. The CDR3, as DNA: TGTGCCAGCTCACCAAGGACAAAGGAGACCCAGTACTTC.